This TCR beta chain appears in the sequencing data of a study of T cell responses to AZD1222 COVID-19 vaccine. The table came from immunoSEQ multiplex PCR; TCRdb's copy has only in-frame clones and leaves some out. The sample has around 31,000 clones; roughly 92% are singletons. The CDR3 totals 16 residues. The V gene end was trimmed by 0 bases and the J gene end by 5 bases; junction bases not matched to a gene: 7. Germline V gene sequence: CDR1 SGDLS, CDR2 YYNGEE. This chain joins TRBV9 and TRBJ2-2; TRBD1 agrees at 7 bases. The TCR originated in an adult in good health. Sequenced material: peripheral blood, taken on day 0 of AZD1222 vaccination. The CDR3, as DNA: TGTGCCAGCAGCGTAGGGACAGGAATGGCAACCGGGGAGCTGTTTTTT. Protein product: CASSVGTGMATGELFF.